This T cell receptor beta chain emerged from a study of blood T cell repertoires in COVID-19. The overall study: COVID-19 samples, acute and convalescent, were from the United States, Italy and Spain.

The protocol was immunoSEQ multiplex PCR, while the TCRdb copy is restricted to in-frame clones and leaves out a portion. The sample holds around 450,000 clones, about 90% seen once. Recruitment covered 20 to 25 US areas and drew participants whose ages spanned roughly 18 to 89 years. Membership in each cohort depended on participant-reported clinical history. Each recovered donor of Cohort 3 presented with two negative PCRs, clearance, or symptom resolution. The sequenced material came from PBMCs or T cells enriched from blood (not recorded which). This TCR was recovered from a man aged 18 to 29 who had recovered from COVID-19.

CDR3 amino acids: CASSQSTGYEQYF. The CDR3 DNA is TGTGCCAGCAGCCAATCTACAGGCTACGAGCAGTACTTC. The chain is built from TRBV3-1 (or the pseudogene TRBV3-2) and TRBJ2-7; D is perhaps TRBD1 (5 bases). Per the germline V gene, CDR1 is LGHDT and CDR2 is YNNKEL (reference sequence). The germline V and J ends were trimmed by 2 bases and 3 bases, with 8 bases remaining between them. The CDR3 runs to 13 residues.